This T cell receptor beta chain originates from a study of blood T cells in healthy people across ages. A word on this clonotype: The antigen is unknown. A read error may account for a junction end that differs from germline.

CDR3 size: 15 residues. The germline gives CDR1 SGHRS, CDR2 YFSETQ. Using a J-beta primer mix together with a sample-barcoded 5' primer, a second PCR was run for roughly 6 to 12 cycles. TCRdb re-analysed the 5' RACE reads in MiXCR, keeping a single row per CDR3 protein. The top ten hold less than 20% of the sample, which has around 650,000 distinct CDR3 sequences, 32% seen once. Overall study results and limits: Strong correlation existed between TCR beta diversity and naive T cell percentage.

The chain couples TRBV5-1 to TRBJ1-4, with TRBD1 matching 8 bases. The sequence came from a woman of 80 years or more in good health. Sequencing input: blood. The chain's CDR3 is CASSLEDREGEKLVF. The DNA of the CDR3 is TGCGCCAGCAGCTTGGAGGACAGGGAAGGGGAAAAACTGGTTTTT.